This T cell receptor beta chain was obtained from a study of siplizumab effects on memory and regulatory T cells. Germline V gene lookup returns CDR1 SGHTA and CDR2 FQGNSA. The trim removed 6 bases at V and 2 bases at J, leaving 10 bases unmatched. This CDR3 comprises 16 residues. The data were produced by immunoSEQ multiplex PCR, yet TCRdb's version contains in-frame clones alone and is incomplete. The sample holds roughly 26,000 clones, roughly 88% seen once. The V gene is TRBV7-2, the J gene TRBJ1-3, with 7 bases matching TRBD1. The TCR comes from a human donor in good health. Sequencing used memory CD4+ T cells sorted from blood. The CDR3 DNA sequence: TGTGCCAGCAGTCAGACAGGGCTGGGGACTGGAAACACCATATATTTT. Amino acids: CASSQTGLGTGNTIYF.